These T cell receptor beta chains were read from a single sample in a study of blood T cell repertoires in COVID-19. The protocol was immunoSEQ multiplex PCR, while the TCRdb copy is restricted to in-frame clones and leaves out a portion. Among approximately 260,000 clones listed, about four fifths were seen once. Sequencing was carried out using PBMCs or T cells enriched from blood (not recorded which). Source of these receptors: a man aged 50 to 59 who had recovered from COVID-19. The CDR3 runs from the conserved cysteine through the conserved F or W. A D gene is named only where the DNA matches it firmly. For some rows the clone size is stated as once, few or many, or as a class when expanded; others skip it.

V	J	D	size	CDR3	DNA
TRBV29-1	TRBJ1-1	-	-	CSVRVVNTEAFF	TGCAGCGTGCGGGTGGTGAACACTGAAGCTTTCTTT
TRBV9	TRBJ1-5	-	-	CASSVGWRPNQPQHF	TGTGCCAGCAGCGTTGGGTGGAGACCCAATCAGCCCCAGCATTTT
TRBV9	TRBJ1-1	-	-	CASSSQVGGLRNTEAFF	TGTGCCAGCAGCTCCCAGGTTGGAGGACTAAGGAACACTGAAGCTTTCTTT
TRBV27	TRBJ1-4	TRBD1	-	CASSLRQGRAGFMEKLFF	TGTGCCAGCAGTCTCCGACAGGGTAGGGCGGGATTTATGGAAAAACTGTTTTTT
TRBV4-1	TRBJ2-5	TRBD1	-	CASSQKGQGWRETQYF	TGCGCCAGCAGCCAGAAGGGACAGGGGTGGAGGGAGACCCAGTACTTC
TRBV2	TRBJ2-4	TRBD1	-	CASRSTGAILAKNIQYF	TGTGCCAGCAGATCGACAGGGGCGATCTTGGCCAAAAACATTCAGTACTTC
TRBV27	TRBJ1-1	-	-	CASSHRETNTEAFF	TGTGCCAGCAGTCACAGGGAGACGAACACTGAAGCTTTCTTT
TRBV7-2	TRBJ2-3	-	few	CASSFGGSTDTQYF	TGTGCCAGCAGCTTTGGGGGGTCGACAGATACGCAGTATTTT
TRBV7-3	TRBJ2-5	-	-	CASSFGGGGQETQYF	TGTGCCAGCAGCTTCGGGGGAGGGGGCCAAGAGACCCAGTACTTC
TRBV24-1	TRBJ2-5	-	-	CATSDFGGQSETQYF	TGTGCCACCAGTGATTTCGGGGGACAGTCGGAGACCCAGTACTTC
TRBV30	TRBJ1-4	TRBD1	-	CAWKSSGTGIEKLFF	TGTGCCTGGAAATCCTCCGGGACAGGGATTGAAAAACTGTTTTTT
TRBV6-5	TRBJ2-5	TRBD2	many	CASSRLAGGQETQYF	TGTGCCAGCAGTCGTTTAGCGGGGGGGCAAGAGACCCAGTACTTC
TRBV4-1	TRBJ2-7	-	once	CASSQVSMAERGQYF	TGCGCCAGCAGCCAAGTTTCCATGGCCGAGCGAGGGCAGTACTTC
TRBV3-1/TRBV3-2	TRBJ1-1	-	-	CASNQAGWGGTEAFF	TGTGCCAGCAACCAAGCGGGGTGGGGGGGCACTGAAGCTTTCTTT
TRBV4-1	TRBJ1-2	-	-	CASSQEAGGYTF	TGCGCCAGCAGCCAAGAGGCCGGGGGCTACACCTTC
TRBV5-6	TRBJ1-2	-	once	CASSLRGSGYGYTF	TGTGCCAGCAGCTTGAGGGGTTCTGGCTATGGCTACACCTTC
TRBV7-9	TRBJ2-1	TRBD2	-	CASSQLRLAGYNEQFF	TGTGCCAGCAGCCAACTTAGACTAGCGGGTTACAATGAGCAGTTCTTC
TRBV10-1	TRBJ2-3	TRBD2	-	CASSEVSGGTTDTQYF	TGCGCCAGCAGTGAGGTTAGCGGGGGGACCACAGATACGCAGTATTTT
TRBV19	TRBJ1-5	TRBD1	few	CASSSNTGAYSNQPQHF	TGTGCCAGTAGTAGTAACACAGGGGCCTATAGCAATCAGCCCCAGCATTTT
TRBV2	TRBJ1-3	-	-	CASSHQSNSGNTIYF	TGTGCCAGCAGTCATCAATCCAACTCTGGAAACACCATATATTTT
TRBV2	TRBJ2-7	TRBD2	-	CASSVRSGSRGEQYF	TGTGCCAGCAGTGTTCGTAGCGGGAGTCGGGGGGAGCAGTACTTC
TRBV5-4	TRBJ1-2	-	-	CASSFGQRPSDGYTF	TGTGCCAGCAGCTTTGGACAGCGTCCGTCGGATGGCTACACCTTC